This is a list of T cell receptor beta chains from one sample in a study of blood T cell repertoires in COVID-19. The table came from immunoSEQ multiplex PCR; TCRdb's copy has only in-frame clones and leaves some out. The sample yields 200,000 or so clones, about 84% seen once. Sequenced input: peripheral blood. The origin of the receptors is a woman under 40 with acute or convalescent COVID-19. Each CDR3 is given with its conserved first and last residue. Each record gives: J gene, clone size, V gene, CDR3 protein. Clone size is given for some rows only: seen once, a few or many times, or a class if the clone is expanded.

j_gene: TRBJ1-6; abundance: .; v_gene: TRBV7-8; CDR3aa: CASSPSRVDSPLHF
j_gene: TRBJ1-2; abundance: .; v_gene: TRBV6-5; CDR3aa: CASTKGGIGYTF
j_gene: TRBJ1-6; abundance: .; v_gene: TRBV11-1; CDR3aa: CASSPQGFGSPLHF
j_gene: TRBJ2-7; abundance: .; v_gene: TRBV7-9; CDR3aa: CASSLLSGRAAEQYF
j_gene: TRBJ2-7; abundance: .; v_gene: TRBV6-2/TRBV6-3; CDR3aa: CASSYSTPPEQYF
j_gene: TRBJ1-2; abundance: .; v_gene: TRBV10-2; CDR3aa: CASSELSTTNYGYTF
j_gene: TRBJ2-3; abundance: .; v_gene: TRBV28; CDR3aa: CATQDGSTDTQYF
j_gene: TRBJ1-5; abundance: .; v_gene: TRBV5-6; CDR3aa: CASSSRDRGLGQPQHF
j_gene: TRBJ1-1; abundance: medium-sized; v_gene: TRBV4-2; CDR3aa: CASSQTEINEAFF
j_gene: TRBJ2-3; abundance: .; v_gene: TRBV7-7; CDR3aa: CGCWGQGTDTQYF
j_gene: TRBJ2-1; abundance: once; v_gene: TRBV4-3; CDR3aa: CASSQDLGPRVAEQFF
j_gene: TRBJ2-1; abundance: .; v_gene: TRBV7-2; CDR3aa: CASSRRREGLREQFF
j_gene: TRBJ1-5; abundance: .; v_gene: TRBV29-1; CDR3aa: CSVKTGVGQPQHF
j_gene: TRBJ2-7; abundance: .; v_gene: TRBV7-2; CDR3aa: CASSLDDRLYEQYF
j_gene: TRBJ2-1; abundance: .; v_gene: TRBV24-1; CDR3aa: CATSDSWGLPTYNEQFF
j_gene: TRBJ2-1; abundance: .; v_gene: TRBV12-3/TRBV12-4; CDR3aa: CASSLHNEQFF
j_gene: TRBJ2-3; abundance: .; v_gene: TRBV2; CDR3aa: CASSVDRPPTDTQYF
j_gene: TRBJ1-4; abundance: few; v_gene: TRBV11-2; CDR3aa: CASSPNRVWEKLFF
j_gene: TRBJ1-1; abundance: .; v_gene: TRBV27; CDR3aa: CASSFENRVTEAFF
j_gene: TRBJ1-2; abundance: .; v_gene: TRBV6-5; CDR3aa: CASRPTGTTNYGYTF
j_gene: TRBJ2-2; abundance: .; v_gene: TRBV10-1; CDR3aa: CASSFAGELFF
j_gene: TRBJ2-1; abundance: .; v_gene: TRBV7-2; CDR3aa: CASTQRGGRYNEQFF
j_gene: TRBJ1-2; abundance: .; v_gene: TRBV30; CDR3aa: CAWSSDTLLTKGYTF
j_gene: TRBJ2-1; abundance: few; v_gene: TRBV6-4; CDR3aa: CASSDGDSNEQFF
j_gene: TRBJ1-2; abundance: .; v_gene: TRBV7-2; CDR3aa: CASSRDRVDYGYTF
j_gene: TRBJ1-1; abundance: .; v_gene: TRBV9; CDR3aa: CASSKLDRQTEAFF
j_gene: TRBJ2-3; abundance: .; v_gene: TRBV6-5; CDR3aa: CASSYSPSDRIVF
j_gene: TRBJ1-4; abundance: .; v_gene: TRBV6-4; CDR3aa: CATLQGARNEKLFF
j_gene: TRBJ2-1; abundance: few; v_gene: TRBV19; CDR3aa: CASTGLAGVSNEQFF
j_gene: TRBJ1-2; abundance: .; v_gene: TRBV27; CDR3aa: CASRTGARGYTF
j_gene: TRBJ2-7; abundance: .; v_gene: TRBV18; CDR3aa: CASSTGSRPHEQYF
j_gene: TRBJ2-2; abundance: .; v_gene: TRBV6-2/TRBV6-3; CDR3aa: CASSFYATGQGVTGELFF
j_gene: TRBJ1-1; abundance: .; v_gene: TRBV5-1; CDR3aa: CASSPRGAWMNTEAFF
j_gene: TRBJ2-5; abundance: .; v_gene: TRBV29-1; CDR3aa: CSVEEPGVETQYF
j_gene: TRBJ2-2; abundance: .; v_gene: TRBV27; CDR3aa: CASSFSPYRSSGRAGTGELFF
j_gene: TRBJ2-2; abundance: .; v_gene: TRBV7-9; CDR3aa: CASSAKGGANTGELFF
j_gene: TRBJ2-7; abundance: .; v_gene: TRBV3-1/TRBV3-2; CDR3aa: CASSPTGTGYYEQYF
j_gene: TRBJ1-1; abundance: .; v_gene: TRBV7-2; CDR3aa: CASSPRQGANTEAFF
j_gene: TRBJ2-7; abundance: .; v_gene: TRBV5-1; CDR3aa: CASSLRSARGNEQYF
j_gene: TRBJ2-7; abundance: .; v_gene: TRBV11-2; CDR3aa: CASSLGAQRGEQYF
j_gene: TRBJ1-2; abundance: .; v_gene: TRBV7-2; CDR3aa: CASSLIEGRSGYTF
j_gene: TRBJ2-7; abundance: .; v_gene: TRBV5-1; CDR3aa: CASSGGQTRTYEQYF
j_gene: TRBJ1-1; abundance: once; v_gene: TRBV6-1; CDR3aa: CASSELAEAFF
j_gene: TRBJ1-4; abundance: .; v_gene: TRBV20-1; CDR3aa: CSASKGGTNEKLFF
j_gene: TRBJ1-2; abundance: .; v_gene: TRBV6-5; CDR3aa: CASRAPNYGYTF
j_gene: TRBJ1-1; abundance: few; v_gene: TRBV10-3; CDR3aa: CAISSPRGTEAFF
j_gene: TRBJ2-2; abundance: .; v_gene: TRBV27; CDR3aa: CASSPFRVGELFF
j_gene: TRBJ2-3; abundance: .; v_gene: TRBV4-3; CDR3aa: CASSRTGKVAGTDTQYF
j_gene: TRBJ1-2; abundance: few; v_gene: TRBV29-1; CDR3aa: CSVRTGWDGYTF
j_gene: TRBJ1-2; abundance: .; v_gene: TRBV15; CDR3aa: CATSRDGTGYGYTF
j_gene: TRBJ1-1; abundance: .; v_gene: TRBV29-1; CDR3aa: CSGCRGPGTEAFF
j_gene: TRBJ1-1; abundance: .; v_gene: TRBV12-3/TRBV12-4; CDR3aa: CASRRQGNTEAFF
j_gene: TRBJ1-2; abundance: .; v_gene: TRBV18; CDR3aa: CASSPTGSGYTF